This passage covers 13 T cell receptor beta chains from one sample sequenced in a study of beta chain features in type 1 diabetes. As every portion of the isolated RNA was reverse transcribed, the sequencing read expressed TCRB transcripts. Repertoires were generated with immunoSEQ multiplex PCR, while TCRdb's copy carries only in-frame clones and drops some. The sample consists of roughly 370,000 clones, 11% to 15% of them appearing once. Sequencing was done on a sample of naive CD4+ T cells from blood. The receptor set was obtained from a man aged 25-45 years in good health.

This clone was seen a handful of times. This rearrangement joins TRBV20-1 to TRBJ1-2; D may be TRBD1 (5 bases). Germline loops: CDR1 DFQATT, CDR2 SNEGSKA (reference sequence). CDR3 size: 10 residues. The germline V and J ends were trimmed by 6 bases and 6 bases, with 8 bases remaining between them. CDR3 DNA sequence: TGCAGTGCACGGGGCGATGGCTACACCTTC. As protein: CSARGDGYTF.

This chain joins TRBV7-2 and TRBJ2-7; TRBD1 or TRBD2 may be the D gene (5 bases each). Trimming removed 2 bases at V and 3 bases at J, with 14 bases between. The CDR3 totals 15 residues. Germline V lookup: CDR1 SGHTA, CDR2 FQGNSA. CDR3 loop: CASSLSQGSDYEQYV. CDR3 sequence (DNA): TGTGCCAGCAGCTTATCCCAGGGTAGCGACTACGAGCAGTACGTC.

This clone appeared a few times. The rearrangement links TRBV6-5 to TRBJ1-3, with no clear D. CDR1 is MNHEY and CDR2 is SVGAGI in the germline V gene. The length of the CDR3 is 11 residues. V was shortened by 6 bases and J by 6 bases, with 6 bases between the two germline ends. CDR3 sequence (DNA): TGTGCCAGCAGCCGCGAAAACACCATATATTTT. It yields the protein CASSRENTIYF.

The sample holds a few counts of this clone. The chain combines TRBV7-7 with TRBJ2-1; D ambiguous. V lost 5 bases and J 9 bases, leaving 11 bases between the germline ends. The length of the CDR3 is 12 residues. Germline values: CDR1 SSHAT, CDR2 FNYEAQ (reference sequence). In DNA form, the CDR3 reads TGTGCCAGCAGCGGGGTGGGCGGTGAGCAGTTCTTC. Its translation: CASSGVGGEQFF.

This clone has a handful of counts. The chain couples TRBV6-5 to TRBJ2-3; no reliable D call. Trimming left V 0 bases short and J 1 base short, with 8 bases between. Germline V gene sequence: CDR1 MNHEY, CDR2 SVGAGI. This CDR3 is built from 15 residues. The DNA of the CDR3 is TGTGCCAGCAGTTACTCGGCCCCCGGCACAGATACGCAGTATTTT. It codes for CASSYSAPGTDTQYF.

V gene TRBV6-5 combines with J gene TRBJ1-2; unclear D gene. This CDR3 contains 13 residues. V shed 6 bases and J shed 1 base, with 9 bases lying between them. Germline V lookup: CDR1 MNHEY, CDR2 SVGAGI. CDR3 amino acids: CASSLDYNYGYTF. CDR3 DNA sequence: TGTGCCAGCAGCCTGGACTATAACTATGGCTACACCTTC.

This clone was detected only a few times. The chain is built from TRBV7-8 and TRBJ2-7; the match to TRBD2 covers 10 bases. J lost 4 bases, V lost 6 bases, and 9 bases had no gene match. The germline CDR1 and CDR2 sequences are SGHVS and FQNEAQ. This CDR3 is built from 15 residues. CDR3 nucleotide sequence: TGTGCCAGCAGGCGGATAACTAGCGGGATATACGAGCAGTACGTC. This translates into CASRRITSGIYEQYV.

V is TRBV29-1 and J is TRBJ2-1; 10 bases map to TRBD2. V gave up 8 bases and J gave up 8 bases; unmatched junction bases: 6. Germline values: CDR1 SQVTM, CDR2 ANQGSEA. The CDR3 is made up of 12 amino acids. CDR3 nucleotides: TGCAGCCTTCTAGCGGGAGTAGATGAGCAGTTCTTC. This sequence encodes CSLLAGVDEQFF.

In its sample, this clone was seen a few times. The rearrangement links TRBV19 to TRBJ2-1; the match to TRBD1 covers 9 bases. Germline loops: CDR1 LNHDA, CDR2 SQIVND (reference sequence). The CDR3 is made up of 14 amino acids. V trimming: 7 bases; J trimming: 3 bases; junction bases outside the gene matches: 4. The CDR3 nucleotides are TGTGCCAGTAAACCGGGACAGGGCTACAATGAGCAGTTCTTC. Translated: CASKPGQGYNEQFF. The variable domain in full, with the rest retrieved from reference TRBV19 and TRBJ2-1, is DGGITQSPKYLFRKEGQNVTLSCEQNLNHDAMYWYRQDPGQGLRLIYYSQIVNDFQKGDIAEGYSVSREKKESFPLTVTSAQKNPTAFYLCASKPGQGYNEQFFGPGTRLTVL.

This chain links TRBV28 with TRBJ2-5; D assignment may be TRBD1 or TRBD2 (5 bases each). V was pared by 4 bases and J by 5 bases, with 20 bases between. Germline V gene lookup returns CDR1 MDHEN and CDR2 SYDVKM. The CDR3 totals 16 residues. As DNA, the CDR3 is TGTGCCAGCAGTTCCGGGACCCCGATGAAAAGGGAGACCCAGTACTTC. It yields the protein CASSSGTPMKRETQYF.

This clone was seen a handful of times. The CDR3 nucleotides are TGTGCCAGCTCAACCAAGACTAGTTACGAGCAGTACGTC. Protein: CASSTKTSYEQYV. The chain joins TRBV18 to TRBJ2-7; tentatively, D is TRBD2 (6 bases). Deletions cut 5 bases from V and 4 bases from J, with 12 bases between. Germline CDR1 reads KGHSH; CDR2 reads LQKENI. The CDR3 length is 13 residues.

This clone was seen a handful of times. The chain combines TRBV18 with TRBJ2-5; D perhaps matches TRBD1 (5 bases). Trimming stripped 3 bases from V and 0 bases from J, with 8 bases between. This CDR3 comprises 14 residues. The germline V gene encodes CDR1 KGHSH and CDR2 LQKENI. The CDR3 protein is CASSPGRNQETQYF. The CDR3 region has the DNA TGTGCCAGCTCACCGGGGCGGAACCAAGAGACCCAGTACTTC.

This clone was counted between two and nine times. This chain connects TRBV6-6 to TRBJ2-7; D gene uncertain. CDR3 length: 12 residues. Germline loops: CDR1 MNHNY, CDR2 SVGAGI (reference sequence). The germline V and J ends were trimmed by 6 bases and 4 bases, with 10 bases remaining between them. In nucleotides, the CDR3 is TGTGCCAGCAGCAGCCAGCATTACGAGCAGTACTTC. Translating it yields CASSSQHYEQYF.